This is a list of T cell receptor beta chains from one sample in a study of control samples from healthy donors and cancer patients. This table comes from immunoSEQ multiplex PCR, and its TCRdb copy is limited to in-frame clones, with some not included. Of about 96,000 clones in the sample, approximately 95% were seen once. Specimen: blood. The receptors were sampled from a man younger than 30 in good health. Each CDR3 is given with its conserved first and last residue. The order of the fields is clone size, D gene, V gene, J gene, CDR3 protein, CDR3 DNA. The D gene is left open where the match is weak. Clone size, where shown, is once, few, many, or a class for clones that have expanded.

once	TRBD1	TRBV5-8	TRBJ1-4	CASSHFRDRGSNEKLFF	TGTGCCAGCAGCCACTTCCGGGACAGGGGGTCTAATGAAAAACTGTTTTTT
NA	TRBD1	TRBV27	TRBJ1-5	CASSGGGQPQHF	TGTGCCAGTTCAGGGGGCGGTCAGCCCCAGCATTTT
many	NA	TRBV6-6	TRBJ2-7	CASSRYSTGPYEQYF	TGTGCCAGCAGCCGATATTCGACAGGTCCCTACGAGCAGTACTTC
NA	TRBD1	TRBV7-2	TRBJ1-6	CASSLDGTGWGPLHF	TGTGCCAGCAGCTTAGACGGGACAGGGTGGGGTCCCCTCCACTTT
NA	NA	TRBV12-3/TRBV12-4	TRBJ1-3	CASSFAGNTIYF	TGTGCCAGCAGTTTCGCTGGAAACACCATATATTTT
once	TRBD2	TRBV10-3	TRBJ2-1	CAISDEAGDNEQFF	TGTGCCATCAGTGACGAGGCGGGGGACAATGAGCAGTTCTTC
few	NA	TRBV12-3/TRBV12-4	TRBJ1-2	CASSPAGYTF	TGTGCCAGCAGCCCCGCAGGCTACACCTTC
NA	NA	TRBV6-5	TRBJ1-2	CASSYRRNYGYTF	TGTGCCAGCAGTTACCGCAGAAACTATGGCTACACCTTC
NA	TRBD2	TRBV6-5	TRBJ2-2	CASTPGTSNTGELFF	TGTGCCAGCACCCCTGGGACTAGCAATACCGGGGAGCTGTTTTTT
NA	NA	TRBV11-2	TRBJ2-7	CASSLDGTLVKEQYF	TGTGCCAGCAGCTTAGATGGGACCCTAGTCAAGGAGCAGTACTTC
NA	NA	TRBV5-5	TRBJ1-6	CASSSPGGSYNSPLHF	TGTGCCAGCAGCTCCCCGGGAGGCTCCTATAATTCACCCCTCCACTTT
NA	TRBD1	TRBV6-4	TRBJ1-2	CASSQNPGQGAGYGYTF	TGTGCCAGCAGCCAGAACCCGGGACAGGGGGCAGGCTATGGCTACACCTTC
NA	NA	TRBV28	TRBJ1-5	CASSFRGRNQPQHF	TGTGCCAGCAGTTTTAGGGGTCGCAATCAGCCCCAGCATTTT
once	TRBD2	TRBV5-1	TRBJ2-3	CASNYRDYTDTQYF	TGCGCCAGCAACTACCGGGACTATACAGATACGCAGTATTTT
NA	NA	TRBV27	TRBJ1-2	CASSGQPDVRYGYTF	TGTGCCAGCAGCGGACAGCCCGACGTTCGGTATGGCTACACCTTC
NA	NA	TRBV18	TRBJ1-5	CASSPLSGGPGNNQPQHF	TGTGCCAGCTCACCACTCTCGGGGGGTCCGGGCAACAATCAGCCCCAGCATTTT
NA	TRBD2	TRBV29-1	TRBJ2-3	CSSLAGADTQYF	TGCAGCTCACTAGCGGGGGCAGATACGCAGTATTTT
NA	NA	TRBV10-3	TRBJ2-1	CAISEPKTPSSYNEQFF	TGTGCCATCAGTGAGCCAAAGACTCCAAGCTCCTACAATGAGCAGTTCTTC
NA	NA	TRBV13	TRBJ2-1	CASSPEGVNNEQFF	TGTGCCAGCAGCCCCGAAGGGGTCAACAATGAGCAGTTCTTC
NA	NA	TRBV7-6	TRBJ1-1	CASSLAKGDEAFF	TGTGCCAGCAGCTTAGCTAAGGGGGATGAAGCTTTCTTT
NA	NA	TRBV6-5	TRBJ2-3	CASRRTRSTDTQYF	TGTGCCAGCCGCCGGACTCGCAGCACAGATACGCAGTATTTT
NA	NA	TRBV7-3	TRBJ1-6	CASSLRSGSSYNSPLHF	TGTGCCAGCAGCTTAAGGTCCGGGAGCTCCTATAATTCACCCCTCCACTTT
NA	TRBD1	TRBV7-9	TRBJ1-4	CASSHPGQSNEKLFF	TGTGCCAGCAGCCACCCGGGACAGTCTAATGAAAAACTGTTTTTT
NA	NA	TRBV30	TRBJ2-7	CAWSPGQLPYEQYF	TGTGCCTGGAGTCCGGGACAATTGCCTTACGAGCAGTACTTC
NA	NA	TRBV5-1	TRBJ2-5	CASSLVSKETQYF	TGCGCCAGCAGCTTGGTTTCAAAAGAGACCCAGTACTTC
NA	NA	TRBV7-9	TRBJ1-1	CASSLLPPAFF	TGTGCCAGCAGTCTACTTCCTCCTGCTTTCTTT
NA	NA	TRBV12-3/TRBV12-4	TRBJ1-5	CATSAAGSPQHF	TGTGCCACTAGTGCGGCGGGTTCGCCCCAGCATTTT
NA	TRBD1	TRBV13	TRBJ2-6	CASSSQGAGANVLTF	TGTGCCAGCAGCTCTCAGGGGGCTGGGGCCAACGTCCTGACTTTC
NA	NA	TRBV6-5	TRBJ1-1	CASNNVMNTEAFF	TGTGCCAGTAATAATGTGATGAACACTGAAGCTTTCTTT
NA	NA	TRBV5-6	TRBJ2-7	CASSLGQGFSYEQYF	TGTGCCAGCAGCTTGGGTCAGGGATTCTCCTACGAGCAGTACTTC
NA	NA	TRBV4-3	TRBJ1-4	CASSQVIGKNEKLFF	TGCGCCAGCAGCCAAGTGATAGGGAAAAATGAAAAACTGTTTTTT
once	NA	TRBV29-1	TRBJ2-3	CSVGLDFSTDTQYF	TGCAGCGTTGGGTTGGACTTTAGCACAGATACGCAGTATTTT
NA	NA	TRBV9	TRBJ1-6	CASSADDRSLHF	TGTGCCAGCAGCGCCGACGATCGGTCCCTCCACTTT
NA	NA	TRBV12-5	TRBJ1-1	CASGFVGQTLRGNTEAFF	TGTGCTAGTGGCTTCGTTGGACAGACGCTGCGCGGGAACACTGAAGCTTTCTTT
NA	TRBD1	TRBV19	TRBJ1-1	CASSIMGTGTNTEAFF	TGTGCCAGTAGTATTATGGGGACAGGGACGAACACTGAAGCTTTCTTT
NA	TRBD2	TRBV7-8	TRBJ2-5	CASRDYLQETQYF	TGTGCCAGCCGGGACTATCTCCAAGAGACCCAGTACTTC
NA	NA	TRBV12-3/TRBV12-4	TRBJ1-1	CASVDRLNTEAFF	TGTGCCAGCGTCGACAGGCTGAACACTGAAGCTTTCTTT
NA	NA	TRBV15	TRBJ1-5	CATSRDLGRQPQHF	TGTGCCACCAGCAGAGATCTGGGGCGACAGCCCCAGCATTTT
NA	NA	TRBV7-9	TRBJ2-7	CASSSTLRGSYERQYF	TGTGCCAGCAGCTCGACCCTTAGGGGCTCTTACGAGCGGCAGTACTTC
few	NA	TRBV3-1/TRBV3-2	TRBJ1-1	CASSLGSNTEAFF	TGTGCCAGCAGCCTGGGCTCGAACACTGAAGCTTTCTTT
NA	NA	TRBV2	TRBJ2-5	CASSEVFGERETQYF	TGTGCCAGCAGTGAAGTATTTGGGGAGCGGGAGACCCAGTACTTC
NA	TRBD1	TRBV28	TRBJ1-5	CASSNDGQGNSNQPQHF	TGTGCCAGCAGTAACGATGGACAGGGGAATAGCAATCAGCCCCAGCATTTT
few	NA	TRBV30	TRBJ1-5	CAYDSGGTISQPQHF	TGTGCCTACGACTCAGGCGGGACAATTTCCCAGCCCCAGCATTTT
NA	NA	TRBV27	TRBJ1-1	CASSYDENTEAFF	TGTGCCAGCAGCTACGATGAGAACACTGAAGCTTTCTTT
NA	NA	TRBV7-3	TRBJ2-3	CASSLGLGGADTQYF	TGTGCCAGCAGCTTAGGGTTGGGTGGCGCAGATACGCAGTATTTT
NA	TRBD1	TRBV6-4	TRBJ2-2	CASTSGTGFTGELFF	TGTGCCAGCACCTCCGGGACAGGTTTCACCGGGGAGCTGTTTTTT
NA	NA	TRBV6-6	TRBJ1-2	CASSYSSGVHGYTF	TGTGCCAGCAGTTACTCTTCCGGGGTTCATGGCTACACCTTC
NA	NA	TRBV9	TRBJ1-4	CASSVEKGHPEKLFF	TGTGCCAGCAGCGTAGAGAAGGGACACCCTGAAAAACTGTTTTTT
NA	NA	TRBV11-1	TRBJ1-1	CASREQTGGNTEAFF	TGTGCCAGCAGGGAACAGACAGGAGGGAACACTGAAGCTTTCTTT
NA	TRBD1	TRBV7-9	TRBJ1-2	CASSSGQGAGIDGYTF	TGTGCCAGCAGCTCGGGACAGGGGGCCGGAATCGATGGCTACACCTTC
NA	TRBD2	TRBV15	TRBJ2-5	CATSRDQASGSFYQETQYF	TGTGCCACCAGCAGAGATCAGGCTAGCGGGAGCTTCTACCAAGAGACCCAGTACTTC
NA	NA	TRBV7-6	TRBJ2-1	CASSLGPANNEQFF	TGTGCCAGCAGCTTAGGGCCGGCCAACAATGAGCAGTTCTTC